This entry features one TCR beta chain sequence. Its matching antigen is unknown. This sample was included in a study of cytomegalovirus exposure and HLA in healthy donors. Study-wide results and caveats: First-cohort TCR clusters tended to co-occur in the roughly 130 validation repertoires, a later analysis found. The study recorded more than 150 TCR beta chains that were cytomegalovirus-associated.

Losses at the gene ends were 4 bases for V and 4 bases for J; bases not matched to a gene: 4. The CDR3 consists of 13 residues. Germline CDR1 reads SGHNT; CDR2 reads YYREEE (reference sequence). Using immunoSEQ multiplex PCR, the repertoire was profiled, and TCRdb retains in-frame clones only, with some absent. The sample carries some 210,000 clones, less than 85% recorded once. Separate from the approximately 720-subject first cohort, the approximately 120-subject validation cohort was the one that the donors belonged to. Sequenced input: PBMCs. The chain recombines TRBV5-4 with TRBJ2-5; 7 bases are a match to TRBD2. This receptor was obtained from a woman in her late teens or twenties in good health and CMV-seronegative. The CDR3 here is CASSASGGETQYF. The CDR3 coding sequence is TGTGCCAGCAGCGCGTCGGGAGGAGAGACCCAGTACTTC.